A single sample is the source of the 6 T cell receptor beta chains below, sequenced in a study of T-cell memory formation after mild COVID-19. Using its own MiXCR run on the 5' RACE reads, TCRdb lists one record per CDR3 protein. The sample yields some 300,000 distinct CDR3 sequences, just under 20% seen once. Sequenced: PBMCs or a T cell subset sorted from them (not recorded which). The receptors derive from a man between 18 and 35 years old who had mild COVID-19 (a few samples of this study predate the infection). Cell type and time point are not known.

The chain combines TRBV6-5 with TRBJ1-6, with 8 bases lining up with TRBD1. J lost 7 bases, V lost 5 bases, and 13 bases had no gene match. Germline-derived CDR1 and CDR2 are MNHEY and SVGAGI. The CDR3 is made up of 17 amino acids. The CDR3 sequence: CASSATNQGAGNSPLHF. For the CDR3, the DNA is TGTGCCAGCAGTGCCACAAACCAGGGGGCCGGAAATTCACCCCTCCACTTT.

This clonotype was counted between two and nine times. J is TRBJ2-2 and V is TRBV5-1; D might be TRBD2 (5 bases). The germline V gene encodes CDR1 SGHRS and CDR2 YFSETQ. The CDR3 is 14 residues long. The ends were cut back, 0 bases at V and 5 bases at J, with 8 bases in the middle. CDR3 sequence reads: CASSLVSGTGELFF. Here the CDR3 DNA reads TGCGCCAGCAGCTTGGTGTCGGGAACCGGGGAGCTGTTTTTT.

This clonotype was observed a handful of times. V usage is TRBV20-1 and J usage is TRBJ1-1, with TRBD1 identical over 10 bases. CDR1 is DFQATT, CDR2 SNEGSKA, per germline (reference sequence). V was pared by 5 bases and J by 3 bases, with 3 bases of the junction left unmatched. This CDR3 comprises 13 residues. CDR3: CSAFGQGDTEAFF. For the CDR3, the DNA is TGCAGTGCTTTCGGACAGGGGGACACTGAAGCTTTCTTT.

This clonotype was seen more than once but under ten times. The rearrangement links TRBV9 to TRBJ1-1; weak D call: TRBD1 (6 bases). The CDR3 is 15 residues long. The V gene lost 6 bases and the J gene lost 3 bases, with 18 bases spanning the gap. The V gene's germline CDR1 is SGDLS and CDR2 YYNGEE. The DNA of the CDR3 is TGTGCCAGCACCAGTAAGGGGGGCGCGGACACTGAAGCTTTCTTT. This gives the protein CASTSKGGADTEAFF.

This clonotype was observed a few times. This sequence joins TRBV5-1 and TRBJ2-1, with TRBD2 identical over 7 bases. CDR1 is SGHRS and CDR2 is YFSETQ in the germline V gene. The CDR3 contains 13 residues. V was pared by 9 bases and J by 9 bases, with 12 bases of the junction left unmatched. CDR3: CATSWASGAEQFF. CDR3 nucleotide sequence: TGCGCCACTTCGTGGGCCAGCGGGGCTGAGCAGTTCTTC.

The rearrangement links TRBV3-1 to TRBJ1-3; TRBD1 might be the D (5 bases). The CDR3 runs to 15 residues. V shed 0 bases and J shed 0 bases, with 6 bases lying between them. Per germline, CDR1 LGHDT and CDR2 YNNKEL (reference sequence). CDR3 bases: TGTGCCAGCAGCCAAGAGGGGGGCTCTGGAAACACCATATATTTT. Encoded protein: CASSQEGGSGNTIYF.